This T cell receptor (beta chain) is drawn from a study of long-term antiretroviral therapy in people with HIV. Whole-study findings and limits: Regardless of time point, clones expanded before ART dominated the repertoire. Repertoires in HIV (unlike those of controls) had narrower CDR3 length ranges.

Researchers ran immunoSEQ v3.0 at survey level. Assay used: immunoSEQ multiplex PCR; TCRdb lists only in-frame clones, some missing. The sample consists of 15,000 to 20,000 clones, 76% of them appearing once. Per the germline V gene, CDR1 is MNHNS and CDR2 is SASEGT. CDR3 length: 13 amino acids. Trimming removed 7 bases from V and 6 bases from J, with 13 bases in between. With regard to this clone: Its antigen is undetermined.

This chain uses TRBV6-1 with TRBJ1-5, with D uncertain. The TCR sequence derives from a woman between 45 and 60 years old with HIV. This specimen was unsorted PBMCs, taken 0.5 years before starting antiretroviral therapy. CDR3 region: CASNEEEFQPQHF. CDR3 in DNA: TGTGCCAGCAACGAGGAGGAGTTTCAGCCCCAGCATTTT.